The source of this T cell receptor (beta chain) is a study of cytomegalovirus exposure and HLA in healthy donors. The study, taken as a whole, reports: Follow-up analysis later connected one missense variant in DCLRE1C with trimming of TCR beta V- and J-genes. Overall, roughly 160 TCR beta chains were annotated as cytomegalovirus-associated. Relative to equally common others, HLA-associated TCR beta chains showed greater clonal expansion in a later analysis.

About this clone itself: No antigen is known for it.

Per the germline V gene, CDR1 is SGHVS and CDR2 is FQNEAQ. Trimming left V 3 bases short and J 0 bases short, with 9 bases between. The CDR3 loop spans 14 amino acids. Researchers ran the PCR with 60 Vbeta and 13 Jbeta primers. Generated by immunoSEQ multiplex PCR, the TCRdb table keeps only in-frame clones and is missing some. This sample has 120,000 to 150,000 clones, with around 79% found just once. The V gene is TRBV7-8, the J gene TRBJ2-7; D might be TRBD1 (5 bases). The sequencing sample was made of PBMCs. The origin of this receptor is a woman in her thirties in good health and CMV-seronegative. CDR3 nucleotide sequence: TGTGCCAGCAGCTTGCTAGGGGTCTCCTACGAGCAGTACTTC. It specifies CASSLLGVSYEQYF.